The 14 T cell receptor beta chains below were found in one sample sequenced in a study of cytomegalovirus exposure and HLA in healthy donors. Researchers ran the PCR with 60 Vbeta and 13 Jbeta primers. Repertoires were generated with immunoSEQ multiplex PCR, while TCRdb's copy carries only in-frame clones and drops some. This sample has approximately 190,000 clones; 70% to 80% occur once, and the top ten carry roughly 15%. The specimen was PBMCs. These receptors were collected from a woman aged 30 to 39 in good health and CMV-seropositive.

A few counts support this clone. Written as DNA, the CDR3 is TGTGCCAGCAGCCCGGGCCGCAGGGGGCACGGACGCGAGCAGTACTTC. Translated, it gives CASSPGRRGHGREQYF. The chain couples TRBV14 to TRBJ2-7; 8 nucleotides align to TRBD1. J was trimmed by 6 bases and V by 4 bases; bases with no gene match: 14. The CDR3 runs 16 residues. CDR1 is SGHDN and CDR2 is FVKESK in the germline V gene.

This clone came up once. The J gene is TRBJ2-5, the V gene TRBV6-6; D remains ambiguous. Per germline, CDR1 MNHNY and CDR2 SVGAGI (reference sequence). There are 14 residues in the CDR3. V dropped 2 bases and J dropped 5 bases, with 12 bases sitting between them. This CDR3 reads CASSYGLPQETQYF. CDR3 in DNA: TGTGCCAGCAGTTACGGGCTACCCCAGGAGACCCAGTACTTC.

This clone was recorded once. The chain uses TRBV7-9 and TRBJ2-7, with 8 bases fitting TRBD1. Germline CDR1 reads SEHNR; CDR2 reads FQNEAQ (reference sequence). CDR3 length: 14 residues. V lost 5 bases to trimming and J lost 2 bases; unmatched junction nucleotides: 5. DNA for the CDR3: TGTGCCAGCAGCCCAGGGGGCCGAACCTACGAGCAGTACTTC. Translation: CASSPGGRTYEQYF.

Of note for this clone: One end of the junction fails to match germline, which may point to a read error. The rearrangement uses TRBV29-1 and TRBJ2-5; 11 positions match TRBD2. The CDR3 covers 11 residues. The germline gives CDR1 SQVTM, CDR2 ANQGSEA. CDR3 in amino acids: CSVDLAGGVDF. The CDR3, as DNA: TGCAGCGTTGATCTAGCGGGAGGCGTCGACTTC.

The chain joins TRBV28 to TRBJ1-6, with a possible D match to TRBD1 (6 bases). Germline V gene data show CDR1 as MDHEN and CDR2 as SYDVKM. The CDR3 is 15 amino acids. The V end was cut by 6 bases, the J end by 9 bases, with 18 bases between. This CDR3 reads CASSTSQGLSSPLHF. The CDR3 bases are TGTGCCAGCAGCACCTCACAGGGTTTGAGTTCACCCCTCCACTTT.

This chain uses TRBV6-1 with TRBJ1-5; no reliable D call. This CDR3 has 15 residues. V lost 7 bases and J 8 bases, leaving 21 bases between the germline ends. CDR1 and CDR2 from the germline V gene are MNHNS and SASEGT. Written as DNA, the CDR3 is TGTGCCAGCACCTTACATAGAGGAGCCGCCGAGCCCCAGCATTTT. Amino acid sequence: CASTLHRGAAEPQHF.

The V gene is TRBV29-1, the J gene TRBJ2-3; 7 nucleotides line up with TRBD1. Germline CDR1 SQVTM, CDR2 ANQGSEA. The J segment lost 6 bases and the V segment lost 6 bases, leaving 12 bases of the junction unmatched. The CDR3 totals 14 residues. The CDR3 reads CSVAGQEDRDTQYF. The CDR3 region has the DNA TGCAGCGTCGCCGGACAGGAGGATCGCGATACGCAGTATTTT.

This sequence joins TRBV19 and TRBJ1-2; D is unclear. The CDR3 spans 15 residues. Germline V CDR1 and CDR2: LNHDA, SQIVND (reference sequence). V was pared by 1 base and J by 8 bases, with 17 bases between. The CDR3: CASSIVETPYSGYTF. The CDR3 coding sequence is TGTGCCAGTAGTATAGTAGAGACACCTTATTCCGGCTACACCTTC.

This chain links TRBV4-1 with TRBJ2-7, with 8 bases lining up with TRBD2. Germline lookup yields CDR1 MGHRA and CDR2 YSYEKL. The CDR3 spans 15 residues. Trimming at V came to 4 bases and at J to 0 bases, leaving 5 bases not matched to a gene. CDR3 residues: CASSLSTSVSYEQYF. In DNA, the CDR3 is TGCGCCAGCAGCCTCTCGACTAGCGTCTCCTACGAGCAGTACTTC.

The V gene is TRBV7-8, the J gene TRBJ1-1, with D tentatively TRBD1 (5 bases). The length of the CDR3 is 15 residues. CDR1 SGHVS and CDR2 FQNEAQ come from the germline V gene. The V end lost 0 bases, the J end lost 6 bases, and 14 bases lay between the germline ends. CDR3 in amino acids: CASSLATADGAEAFF. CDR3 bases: TGTGCCAGCAGCTTAGCGACAGCCGATGGGGCTGAAGCTTTCTTT.

CDR3 amino acids: CASSQETAGSLYGYTF. The DNA for the CDR3 is TGTGCCAGCAGCCAAGAAACGGCAGGATCTCTCTATGGCTACACCTTC. This sequence joins TRBV4-2 and TRBJ1-2; no clear D gene. The CDR3 consists of 16 residues. Germline values: CDR1 LGHNA, CDR2 YNFKEQ. V dropped 0 bases and J dropped 4 bases, with 15 bases sitting between them.

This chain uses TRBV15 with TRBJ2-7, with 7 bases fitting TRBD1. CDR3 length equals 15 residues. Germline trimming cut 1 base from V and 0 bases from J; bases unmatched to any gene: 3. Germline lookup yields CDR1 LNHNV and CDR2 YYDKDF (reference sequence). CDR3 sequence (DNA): TGTGCCACCAGCAGAGGCAGACAGGGCTCCTACGAGCAGTACTTC. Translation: CATSRGRQGSYEQYF.

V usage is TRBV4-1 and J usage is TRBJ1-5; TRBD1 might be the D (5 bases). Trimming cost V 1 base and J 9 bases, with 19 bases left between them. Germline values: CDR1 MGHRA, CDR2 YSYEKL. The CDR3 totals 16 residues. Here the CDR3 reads CASSQVVGATVTPQHF. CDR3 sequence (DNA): TGCGCCAGCAGCCAAGTGGTAGGGGCTACAGTAACGCCCCAGCATTTT.

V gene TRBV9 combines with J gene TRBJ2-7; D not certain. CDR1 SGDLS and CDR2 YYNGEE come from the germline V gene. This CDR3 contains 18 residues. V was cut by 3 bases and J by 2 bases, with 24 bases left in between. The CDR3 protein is CASSGLVQQPDRAYEQYF. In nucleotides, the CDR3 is TGTGCCAGCAGCGGGCTTGTGCAACAACCCGACCGGGCCTACGAGCAGTACTTC.